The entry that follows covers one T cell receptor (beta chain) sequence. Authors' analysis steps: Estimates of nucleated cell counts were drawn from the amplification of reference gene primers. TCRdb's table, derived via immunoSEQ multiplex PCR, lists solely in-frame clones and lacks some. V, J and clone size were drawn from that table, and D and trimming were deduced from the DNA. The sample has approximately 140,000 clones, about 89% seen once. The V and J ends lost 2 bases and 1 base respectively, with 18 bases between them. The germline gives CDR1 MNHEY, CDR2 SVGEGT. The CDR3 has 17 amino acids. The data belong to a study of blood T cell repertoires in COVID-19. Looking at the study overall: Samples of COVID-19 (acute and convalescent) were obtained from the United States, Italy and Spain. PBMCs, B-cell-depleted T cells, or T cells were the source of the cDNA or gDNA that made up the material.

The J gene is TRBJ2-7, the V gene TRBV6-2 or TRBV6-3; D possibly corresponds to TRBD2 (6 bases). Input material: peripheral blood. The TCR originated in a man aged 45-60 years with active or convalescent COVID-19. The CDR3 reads CASSYGPDRRGSYEQYF. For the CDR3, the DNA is TGTGCCAGCAGTTACGGTCCGGATCGTCGGGGGTCCTACGAGCAGTACTTC.